The 18 T cell receptor beta chains reported below all come from one sample, sequenced in a study of blood T cell repertoires in COVID-19 (dated by TCRdb to the early 2020s). The method was the immunoSEQ multiplex PCR assay. As stored in TCRdb, this immuneACCESS dataset retains in-frame rearrangements with V and J assigned. A fraction of the clones does not appear; measured against another copy, unresolved V genes explain less than half of the discrepancy, and the remainder lacks a known reason. The sample table shows about 200,000 clones, and just under 85% are seen once. The ten largest clonotypes hold around 0.93% of the sample. Sequenced sample: peripheral blood. The receptors come from a man aged 60 to 69 with COVID-19, enrolled during active disease.

The chain joins TRBV29-1 to TRBJ1-1; D is undetermined. CDR3 length equals 12 residues. V was trimmed by 6 bases and J by 2 bases, leaving 10 bases between them. The germline V gene has CDR1 SQVTM and CDR2 ANQGSEA. CDR3 residues: CSVSGRNTEAFF. The CDR3 bases are TGCAGCGTATCAGGTCGTAACACTGAAGCTTTCTTT.

The CDR3 DNA reads as TGTGCCAGCAGTTCGGCAGGGGGGTTTGGTCAGCCCCAGCATTTT. Protein: CASSSAGGFGQPQHF. This chain uses TRBV27 with TRBJ1-5; 7 bases are shared with TRBD1. CDR3 length: 15 amino acids. With 4 bases clipped from V and 6 bases from J, the junction kept 9 bases outside the gene matches. Germline V gene lookup returns CDR1 MNHEY and CDR2 SMNVEV (reference sequence).

This clone was observed once. This chain joins TRBV7-9 and TRBJ1-2; 7 bases are shared with TRBD1. CDR1 is SEHNR and CDR2 is FQNEAQ in the germline V gene (reference sequence). CDR3 length: 16 amino acids. V dropped 4 bases and J dropped 5; count of bases not matched to a gene: 13. The CDR3 loop is CASSSKMGQPRYGYTF. CDR3 bases: TGTGCCAGCAGCTCGAAGATGGGACAGCCGCGATATGGCTACACCTTC.

The J gene is TRBJ1-2, the V gene TRBV9, with 8 bases lining up with TRBD1. The length of the CDR3 is 16 residues. From germline, CDR1 is SGDLS and CDR2 YYNGEE. J lost 4 bases, V lost 0 bases, and 8 bases had no gene match. CDR3 in amino acids: CASSVVSGGLGYGYTF. CDR3 sequence (DNA): TGTGCCAGCAGCGTAGTGTCAGGGGGCCTCGGCTATGGCTACACCTTC.

This rearrangement joins TRBV28 to TRBJ1-1, with D unresolved. The CDR3 totals 13 residues. Germline V gene data show CDR1 as MDHEN and CDR2 as SYDVKM. Trimming took off 6 bases at V and 7 bases at J, with 15 bases between the two ends. DNA for the CDR3: TGTGCCAGCAGCCAGAGCCCGGGATATGAAGCTTTCTTT. It encodes CASSQSPGYEAFF. Looking up the rest from reference TRBV28 and TRBJ1-1 gives the full variable domain: DVKVTQSSRYLVKRTGEKVFLECVQDMDHENMFWYRQDPGLGLRLIYFSYDVKMKEKGDIPEGYSVSREKKERFSLILESASTNQTSMYLCASSQSPGYEAFFGQGTRLTVV.

CDR3 in amino acids: CASSAGQTNEKLFF. CDR3 sequence (DNA): TGCGCCAGCAGCGCGGGACAGACTAATGAAAAACTGTTTTTT. The V and J genes are TRBV5-1 and TRBJ1-4; 7 bases agree with TRBD1. V lost 4 bases, J lost 2 bases, and 2 bases stayed unmatched. The germline V gene encodes CDR1 SGHRS and CDR2 YFSETQ. The CDR3 runs 14 residues.

This clone was counted a single time. V usage is TRBV7-9 and J usage is TRBJ1-4; no firm D call. CDR1 is SEHNR, CDR2 FQNEAQ, per germline (reference sequence). V was pared by 3 bases and J by 5 bases, with 13 bases between. This CDR3 comprises 15 residues. The CDR3 DNA reads TGTGCCAGCAGCTTCCCCTTTAAGGAGAATGAAAAACTGTTTTTT. Protein sequence: CASSFPFKENEKLFF.

V usage is TRBV5-1 and J usage is TRBJ1-6, with a weak D call TRBD1 (5 bases). Germline CDR1 reads SGHRS; CDR2 reads YFSETQ. V lost 0 bases, J lost 6 bases, and 13 bases lay in between. The CDR3 has 16 residues. The CDR3 sequence: CASSLGFRQPNSPLHF. The CDR3 DNA reads as TGCGCCAGCAGCTTGGGCTTCCGACAGCCTAATTCACCCCTCCACTTT.

This chain uses TRBV28 with TRBJ2-3; 13 nucleotides align to TRBD2. V lost 6 bases to trimming and J lost 4 bases; unmatched junction nucleotides: 4. This CDR3 spans 15 amino acids. CDR1 is MDHEN and CDR2 is SYDVKM in the germline V gene. The CDR3 DNA follows: TGTGCCAGCAGAATACTAGCGGGAGGGCCAGATACGCAGTATTTT. Its protein product is CASRILAGGPDTQYF.

The gene calls are TRBV7-2 and TRBJ2-7, with no clear D. The V end lost 5 bases, the J end lost 1 base, and 15 bases lay between the germline ends. CDR1 is SGHTA, CDR2 FQGNSA, per germline. The CDR3 runs 15 residues. The CDR3 here is CASSLRRPGSYEQYF. The CDR3 DNA is TGTGCCAGCAGCCTCCGGCGACCGGGTTCCTACGAGCAGTACTTC.

In regard to this clone: The likely explanation is a read error, given a far larger clone one base away. This chain connects TRBV19 to TRBJ2-5; D is unresolved. Per germline, CDR1 LNHDA and CDR2 SQIVND (reference sequence). The CDR3 totals 15 residues. With 8 bases removed from V and 5 bases from J, the gap between germline ends came to 21 bases. For the CDR3, the DNA is TGTGCCAGTTGTACATTAATAACGACTCGGGAGACCCAGTACTTC. It yields the protein CASCTLITTRETQYF.

This clone was seen a single time. The V and J genes are TRBV21-1 and TRBJ2-3; TRBD1, as called in the table, went unchecked against the DNA. TRBV21-1 counts as a pseudogene. This CDR3 has 14 residues. The CDR3, as DNA: TGTGCCAGCAGCAAACCAGGGGGCACAGATACGCAGTATTTT. This gives the protein CASSKPGGTDTQYF.

The chain is built from TRBV24-1 and TRBJ2-5; TRBD1 might be the D (6 bases). The germline V and J ends were trimmed by 3 bases and 4 bases, with 11 bases remaining between them. Germline assignment: CDR1 KGHDR and CDR2 SFDVKD. CDR3 length equals 14 residues. The CDR3 DNA reads TGTGCCACCAGTGATGGGCAGGGGAGAGAGACCCAGTACTTC. This translates into CATSDGQGRETQYF.

The J gene is TRBJ2-7, the V gene TRBV4-2; no clear D gene. Germline assignment: CDR1 LGHNA and CDR2 YNFKEQ. This CDR3 has 11 amino acids. Trimming removed 7 bases from V and 3 bases from J, with 7 bases in between. In DNA form, the CDR3 reads TGTGCCAGCACCTCGGGCTACGAGCAGTACTTC. Its translation is CASTSGYEQYF.

V is TRBV27 and J is TRBJ2-1; 8 positions agree with TRBD2. The CDR3 is 16 amino acids. J gave up 2 bases and V 6 bases, and 9 bases lay outside the gene matches. Germline assignment: CDR1 MNHEY and CDR2 SMNVEV (reference sequence). The CDR3 nucleotides are TGTGCCAGCAGGGCGTTAGCGGGGCTCACCTACAATGAGCAGTTCTTC. Translated: CASRALAGLTYNEQFF.

The chain has TRBV6-2 or TRBV6-3 and TRBJ1-2; possible D gene TRBD1, 5 bases. The CDR3 contains 13 residues. Trimming cost V 2 bases and J 8 bases, with 12 bases left between them. Germline V CDR1 and CDR2: MNHEY, SVGEGT. CDR3 DNA sequence: TGTGCCAGCAGTTACGGGGCAGGGCGAGGCTACACCTTC. Amino acids: CASSYGAGRGYTF.

Here the CDR3 DNA reads TGTGCCAGCAGCGGGACGGGAGGCACAGATACGCAGTATTTT. Translating gives CASSGTGGTDTQYF. The chain employs TRBV6-5 and TRBJ2-3; the D gene is possibly TRBD2 (6 bases). V lost 6 bases and J 1 base, leaving 11 bases between the germline ends. Germline V CDR1 and CDR2: MNHEY, SVGAGI. CDR3 size: 14 residues.

A note on this clone: This same CDR3 is encoded by further DNA sequences in the sample. J is TRBJ1-1 and V is TRBV27; 8 bases fit TRBD1. V was pared by 6 bases and J by 5 bases, with 8 bases of the junction left unmatched. The CDR3 covers 14 residues. CDR1 is MNHEY, CDR2 SMNVEV, per germline (reference sequence). The chain's CDR3 is CASSLQGGITEAFF. The CDR3 DNA sequence: TGTGCCAGCAGCCTACAGGGGGGGATTACTGAAGCTTTCTTT.